The subject of this entry is one T cell receptor beta chain. Its antigen remains unidentified. The record originates from a study of cytomegalovirus exposure and HLA in healthy donors. Looking at the study overall: Genotyping of 430 or so donors showed that 70% to 90% belonged to the Caucasian-associated ancestry cluster.

Each donor was healthy, and each was a bone marrow donor. Study-wide findings and caveats: The authors later found most CMV-associated TCR beta chains appeared HLA-restricted.

Use of 60 Vbeta and 13 Jbeta primers characterized the PCR. TCRdb's table, derived via immunoSEQ multiplex PCR, lists solely in-frame clones and lacks some. This sample has 150,000 to 200,000 clones, with 65% to 85% found just once. CDR1 and CDR2 from the germline V gene are MGHDK and SYGVNS. This CDR3 contains 16 residues. V gave up 4 bases and J gave up 3 bases, with 16 bases separating them. The clonotype originates from a woman aged 18-30 years in good health and CMV-seronegative. Material for sequencing was PBMCs. This chain uses TRBV25-1 with TRBJ1-5, with D maybe TRBD1 (5 bases). CDR3 residues: CASSGGGTAVNQPQHF. Here the CDR3 DNA reads TGTGCCAGCAGTGGGGGAGGGACGGCAGTCAATCAGCCCCAGCATTTT.